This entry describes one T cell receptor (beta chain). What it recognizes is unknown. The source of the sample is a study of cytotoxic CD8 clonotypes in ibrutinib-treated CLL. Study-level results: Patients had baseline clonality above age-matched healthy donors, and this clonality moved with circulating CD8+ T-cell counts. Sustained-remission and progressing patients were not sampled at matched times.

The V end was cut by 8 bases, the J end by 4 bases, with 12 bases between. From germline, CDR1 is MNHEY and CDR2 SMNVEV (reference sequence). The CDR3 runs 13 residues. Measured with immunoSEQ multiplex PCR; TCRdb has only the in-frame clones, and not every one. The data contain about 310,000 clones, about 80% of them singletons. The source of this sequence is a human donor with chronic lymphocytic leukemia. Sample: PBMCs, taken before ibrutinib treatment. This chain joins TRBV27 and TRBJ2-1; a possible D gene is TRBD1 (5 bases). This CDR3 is CASAGIIYNEQFF. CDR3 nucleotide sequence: TGTGCCAGCGCAGGGATTATTTACAATGAGCAGTTCTTC.